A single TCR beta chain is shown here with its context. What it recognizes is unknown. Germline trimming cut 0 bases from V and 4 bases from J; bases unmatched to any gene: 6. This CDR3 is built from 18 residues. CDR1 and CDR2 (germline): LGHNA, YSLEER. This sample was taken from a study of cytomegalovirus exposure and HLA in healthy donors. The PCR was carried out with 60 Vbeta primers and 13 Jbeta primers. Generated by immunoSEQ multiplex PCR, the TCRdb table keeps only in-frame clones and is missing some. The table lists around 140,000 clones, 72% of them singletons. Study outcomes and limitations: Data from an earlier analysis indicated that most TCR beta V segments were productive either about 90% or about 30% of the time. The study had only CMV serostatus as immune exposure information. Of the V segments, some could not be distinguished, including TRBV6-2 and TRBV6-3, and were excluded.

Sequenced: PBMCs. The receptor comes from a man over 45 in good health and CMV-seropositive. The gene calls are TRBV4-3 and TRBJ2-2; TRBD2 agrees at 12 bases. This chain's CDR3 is CASSQDTSGGTITGELFF. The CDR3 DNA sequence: TGCGCCAGCAGCCAAGATACTAGCGGGGGGACTATCACCGGGGAGCTGTTTTTT.